A selection of T cell receptor beta chains follows, all from one sample in a study. Using its own MiXCR run on the 5' RACE reads, TCRdb lists one record per CDR3 protein. The sample shows 5,000 or so distinct CDR3 sequences, roughly a third of them seen only once. The sample was memory CD4+ T cells sorted from blood. The receptors here all came from a female donor with breast cancer. Both conserved end residues are part of each CDR3. D genes are given only for firm matches. Clone size appears in some rows only: once, few, many, or a class for an expanded clone.

>NA|TRBJ2-2|TRBV5-1|medium-sized
CASSSDTDTGELFF
TGCGCCAGCAGCTCGGACACGGACACCGGGGAGCTGTTTTTT
>TRBD2|TRBJ2-1|TRBV7-9|NA
CASSQEGLAESNEQLF
TGTGCCAGCAGCCAGGAAGGACTAGCGGAGTCGAATGAGCAGCTCTTC
>NA|TRBJ1-2|TRBV11-2|NA
CASSLSLMLGGAGGYTF
TGTGCCAGCAGCTTATCCCTAATGCTTGGGGGGGCTGGTGGCTACACCTTC
>NA|TRBJ2-6|TRBV12-3/TRBV12-4|medium-sized
CASSLLVPAGSGADVLTF
TGTGCCAGCAGTTTATTGGTTCCGGCGGGGTCTGGGGCCGACGTCCTGACTTTC
>NA|TRBJ2-7|TRBV3-1|NA
CASSQDQAPPEQYF
TGTGCCAGCAGCCAAGATCAGGCCCCTCCCGAGCAGTACTTC
>TRBD2|TRBJ2-1|TRBV5-1|many
CASSPQSGSSYNEQFF
TGCGCCAGCAGCCCCCAGAGCGGGAGCTCCTACAATGAGCAGTTCTTC
>NA|TRBJ2-7|TRBV11-2|few
CASSEHHAYEQYF
TGTGCCAGCAGCGAACACCACGCCTACGAGCAGTACTTC
>NA|TRBJ2-5|TRBV24-1|medium-sized
CATSESPTRSRQETQYF
TGTGCCACCAGTGAATCCCCCACAAGGAGCCGACAAGAGACCCAGTACTTC
>NA|TRBJ2-3|TRBV29-1|NA
CSVERPHQRADTQYF
TGCAGCGTTGAGCGGCCCCATCAGAGAGCAGATACGCAGTATTTT
>TRBD1|TRBJ2-2|TRBV7-9|medium-sized
CASSKTGPNTGELFF
TGTGCCAGCAGCAAGACAGGGCCGAACACCGGGGAGCTGTTTTTT
>TRBD2|TRBJ2-1|TRBV20-1|NA
CSASALAGYNEQFF
TGCAGTGCTAGTGCACTAGCGGGATACAATGAGCAGTTCTTC
>NA|TRBJ1-1|TRBV5-6|medium-sized
CASSLSPNTEAFF
TGTGCCAGCAGCTTGTCACCGAACACTGAAGCTTTCTTT
>NA|TRBJ1-1|TRBV5-1|NA
CASSMESGLMNTEALF
TGCGCCAGCAGCATGGAATCTGGTCTGATGAACACTGAAGCTCTCTTT
>NA|TRBJ2-2|TRBV7-9|NA
CASSKTGPNTGERGF
TGTGCCAGCAGCAAGACAGGGCCGAACACCGGGGAGCGGGGTTTT
>NA|TRBJ2-3|TRBV5-6|medium-sized
CASSPPWGRGTDTQYF
TGTGCCAGCTCTCCACCGTGGGGACGGGGCACAGATACGCAGTATTTT
>TRBD2|TRBJ2-1|TRBV20-1|medium-sized
CSALAETYNEQFF
TGCAGTGCCCTAGCGGAGACCTACAATGAGCAGTTCTTC
>NA|TRBJ2-2|TRBV19|NA
CASGDPGSLNTGELFF
TGTGCCAGTGGGGACCCAGGATCCCTAAACACCGGGGAGCTGTTTTTT
>NA|TRBJ2-1|TRBV7-3|NA
CASSLLGAGEQFF
TGTGCCAGCAGCTTGCTCGGAGCAGGCGAGCAGTTCTTC
>NA|TRBJ2-4|TRBV25-1|few
CASSGKGGAKNIQYF
TGTGCCAGCAGTGGTAAGGGGGGAGCCAAAAACATTCAGTACTTC
>TRBD1|TRBJ1-1|TRBV13|medium-sized
CASSRDGQGGTEAFF
TGTGCCAGCAGCCGAGATGGACAGGGAGGCACTGAAGCTTTCTTT
>NA|TRBJ2-2|TRBV12-3/TRBV12-4|medium-sized
CASSFQGSDTGELFF
TGTGCCAGCAGTTTTCAGGGTTCGGACACCGGGGAGCTGTTTTTT
>TRBD2|TRBJ2-1|TRBV12-3/TRBV12-4|few
CASSGTSLSEQFF
TGTGCCAGCAGTGGGACTAGTCTCAGTGAGCAGTTCTTC
>TRBD1|TRBJ2-7|TRBV5-1|NA
CASSPRPGQGANYEQYF
TGCGCCAGCAGCCCACGACCCGGACAGGGGGCCAACTACGAGCAGTACTTC
>NA|TRBJ2-2|TRBV2|medium-sized
CASRPGRRTGELFF
TGTGCCAGCAGACCGGGACGGCGGACCGGGGAGCTGTTTTTT
>NA|TRBJ1-1|TRBV12-3/TRBV12-4|NA
CASSFWGQTDEAFF
TGTGCCAGCAGTTTTTGGGGCCAGACAGATGAAGCTTTCTTT
>TRBD1|TRBJ1-2|TRBV4-2|many
CASSQDAKGAYGYTF
TGTGCCAGCAGCCAAGACGCTAAGGGGGCATATGGCTACACCTTC
>NA|TRBJ1-2|TRBV20-1|many
CSAIKGDGYTF
TGCAGTGCAATAAAGGGGGATGGCTACACCTTC
>NA|TRBJ2-5|TRBV6-5|medium-sized
CASSYSNAGTQYF
TGTGCCAGCAGTTACTCGAACGCAGGGACCCAGTACTTC
>NA|TRBJ1-5|TRBV12-3/TRBV12-4|many
CASSLAGAVSNQPQHF
TGTGCCAGCAGTTTAGCAGGGGCAGTTAGCAATCAGCCCCAGCATTTT
>NA|TRBJ1-2|TRBV10-3|few
CAIRGDLVDGYTF
TGTGCCATCAGGGGGGATCTGGTCGATGGCTACACCTTC
>NA|TRBJ2-1|TRBV20-1|many
CSAIRQIEQFF
TGCAGTGCCATACGACAGATTGAGCAGTTCTTC
>NA|TRBJ1-1|TRBV4-1|medium-sized
CASSQDGYTEAFF
TGCGCCAGCAGCCAAGATGGGTACACTGAAGCTTTCTTT
>TRBD1|TRBJ1-1|TRBV4-2|NA
CASSPLGGDRAEAFF
TGTGCCAGCAGCCCCCTCGGGGGGGACAGAGCTGAAGCTTTCTTT
>NA|TRBJ2-2|TRBV9|NA
CASSVDYTSLTGELFF
TGTGCCAGCAGCGTAGATTATACTAGCCTCACCGGGGAGCTGTTTTTT
>NA|TRBJ1-5|TRBV20-1|medium-sized
CSASPPGRPQHF
TGCAGTGCTAGTCCACCGGGGAGGCCCCAGCATTTT
>TRBD2|TRBJ2-1|TRBV20-1|NA
CSARTSGLYNEQFF
TGCAGTGCCAGGACTAGCGGCTTATACAATGAGCAGTTCTTC
>TRBD2|TRBJ2-1|TRBV5-1|many
CASSLLGVAGRNEQFF
TGCGCCAGCAGCCTCCTTGGGGTAGCGGGGAGGAATGAGCAGTTCTTC
>NA|TRBJ2-1|TRBV4-2|few
CASSQDGYEQFF
TGTGCCAGCAGCCAAGACGGGTATGAGCAGTTCTTC
>TRBD1|TRBJ2-5|TRBV10-1|NA
CASSQGAWETQYF
TGCGCCAGCAGCCAGGGGGCTTGGGAGACCCAGTACTTC
>TRBD2|TRBJ2-5|TRBV4-2|NA
CASSLPGLAGGETQYF
TGTGCCAGCAGCCTACCGGGACTAGCGGGAGGAGAGACCCAGTACTTC
>NA|TRBJ2-1|TRBV29-1|NA
CSVEIANRYNEQLF
TGCAGCGTTGAAATAGCGAACCGGTACAATGAGCAGCTCTTC
>NA|TRBJ1-2|TRBV12-3/TRBV12-4|many
CASNKLGLVNYGYTF
TGTGCCAGCAACAAATTAGGATTAGTTAACTATGGCTACACCTTC
>NA|TRBJ1-4|TRBV3-1|NA
CAGSRRGPSGTNEKLFF
TGTGCCGGCAGCCGCAGGGGACCCTCCGGAACTAATGAAAAACTGTTTTTT
>NA|TRBJ2-1|TRBV20-1|medium-sized
CSAAPRDEQFF
TGCAGTGCTGCTCCCCGAGATGAGCAGTTCTTC
>TRBD2|TRBJ2-3|TRBV7-3|medium-sized
CASSLTSGTKQYF
TGTGCCAGCAGCTTAACTAGCGGGACCAAGCAGTATTTT
>TRBD1|TRBJ1-5|TRBV12-3/TRBV12-4|NA
CASSLQGQPQHF
TGTGCCAGCAGCCTACAGGGGCAGCCCCAGCATTTT
>NA|TRBJ2-7|TRBV20-1|many
CSARQGFENEQYF
TGCAGTGCTAGACAGGGGTTTGAGAACGAGCAGTACTTC
>NA|TRBJ2-7|TRBV20-1|NA
CSAILTSPTYEQYF
TGCAGTGCTATTCTCACTTCGCCTACCTACGAGCAGTACTTC
>NA|TRBJ2-3|TRBV7-2|many
CASSSDRDPAYTQYF
TGTGCCAGCAGCTCCGATAGGGACCCGGCATATACGCAGTATTTT
>TRBD1|TRBJ2-3|TRBV20-1|few
CSARVTGTGDLPTQYF
TGCAGTGCTAGAGTAACCGGGACAGGGGACCTCCCTACGCAGTATTTT
>NA|TRBJ2-1|TRBV25-1|NA
CASSAHNEQFF
TGTGCCAGCAGTGCCCACAATGAGCAGTTCTTC
>TRBD1|TRBJ1-2|TRBV4-2|many
CASGQDAKGAYGYTF
TGTGCCAGCGGCCAAGACGCTAAGGGGGCATATGGCTACACCTTC